This T cell receptor beta chain was obtained from a study of human T cells and chemical hapten exposure. As handled by the study authors: Samples ranged from 23,224 to 690,600 TCRs, with a median of approximately 91,000. MiXCR, run by TCRdb on the 5' RACE reads, gives a single entry per CDR3 protein. The V and J calls shown here were made by TCRdb, not taken from the authors' results. The sample includes approximately 150,000 distinct CDR3 sequences, around 4.4% seen only once; the top ten take over 1.3%. The authors extracted total RNA from unfractionated whole blood. This clonotype was counted many times. Germline V gene lookup returns CDR1 DFQATT and CDR2 SNEGSKA (reference sequence). With 0 bases removed from V and 5 bases from J, the gap between germline ends came to 16 bases. The length of the CDR3 is 15 residues.

This receptor was identified in a female donor in good health. The chain couples TRBV20-1 to TRBJ2-5; D might be TRBD2 (7 bases). CDR3: CSARDVGGGLETQYF. The DNA of the CDR3 is TGCAGTGCTAGAGATGTGGGGGGGGGCCTCGAGACCCAGTACTTC.